Detailed here is one T cell receptor beta chain. What it binds is not known. Sequencing libraries made from TCR beta cDNA carried unique molecular identifiers. TCRdb ran MiXCR on the PCR reads and lists one entry per CDR3 protein. The sample has fewer than 900,000 distinct CDR3 sequences; under 60% are singletons. The sample belongs to a study of post-analysis software for immune sequencing data. As for the study in general: Included among the disease courses, which were recorded for the cohort, were relapsing-remitting, secondary progressive and progressive-relapsing multiple sclerosis. Study results and caveats: Strong co-clustering by F measure was seen for same-batch samples. With TRBV5-6, TRBV5-1 and TRBV20-1 included, about five TRBV segments were more frequent in patients than in controls. A significant reduction in normalized Chao1 diversity was observed in multiple sclerosis patients versus controls.

Looked up from germline, CDR1 is SGHTA and CDR2 is FQGNSA. The CDR3 sequence is 16 residues long. The V gene lost 1 base and the J gene lost 5 bases, with 17 bases spanning the gap. Sample: blood. This TCR was sampled from a girl aged 10-17 years with multiple sclerosis. This chain links TRBV7-2 with TRBJ2-5; no clear D. The CDR3: CASSLGLTSAWETQYF. CDR3 nucleotides: TGTGCCAGCAGCTTAGGATTGACGAGTGCGTGGGAGACCCAGTACTTC.